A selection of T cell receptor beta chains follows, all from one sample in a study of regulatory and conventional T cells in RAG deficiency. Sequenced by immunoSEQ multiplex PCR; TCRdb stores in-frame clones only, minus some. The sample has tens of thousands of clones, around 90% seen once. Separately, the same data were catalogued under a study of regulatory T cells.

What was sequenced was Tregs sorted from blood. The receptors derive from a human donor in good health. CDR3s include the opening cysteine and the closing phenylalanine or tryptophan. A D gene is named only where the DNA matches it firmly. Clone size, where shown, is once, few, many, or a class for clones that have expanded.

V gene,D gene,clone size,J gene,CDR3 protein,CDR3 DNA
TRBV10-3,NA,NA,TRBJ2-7,CAISDISELGYEQYF,TGTGCCATCAGTGACATATCGGAACTAGGCTACGAGCAGTACTTC
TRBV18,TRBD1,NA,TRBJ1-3,CASSPLSQGASSGNTIYF,TGTGCCAGCTCACCACTGTCGCAGGGGGCGAGCTCTGGAAACACCATATATTTT
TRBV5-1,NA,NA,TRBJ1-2,CASSPRRWAGDGYTF,TGCGCCAGCAGCCCACGCCGGTGGGCAGGGGATGGCTACACCTTC
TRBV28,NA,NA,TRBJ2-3,CTSSPFTDTQYF,TGTACCAGCAGTCCCTTCACAGATACGCAGTATTTT
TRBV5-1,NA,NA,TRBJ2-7,CASSLGPVSYEQYF,TGCGCCAGCAGCTTGGGGCCGGTATCCTACGAGCAGTACTTC
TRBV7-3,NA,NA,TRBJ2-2,CASSPRGGVGTGELFF,TGTGCCAGCAGCCCAAGGGGCGGGGTGGGCACCGGGGAGCTGTTTTTT
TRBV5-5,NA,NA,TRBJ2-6,CASSLYYFPSEGANVLTF,TGTGCCAGCAGCCTCTACTACTTTCCGTCGGAAGGGGCCAACGTCCTGACTTTC
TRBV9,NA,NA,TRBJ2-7,CASSVTGSASSEQYF,TGTGCCAGCAGCGTCACGGGGTCGGCTTCCTCCGAGCAGTACTTC
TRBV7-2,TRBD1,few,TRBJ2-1,CASSLVSPGQRYNEQFF,TGTGCCAGCAGCTTAGTCTCGCCGGGACAGAGATACAATGAGCAGTTCTTC
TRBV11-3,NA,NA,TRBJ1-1,CASSLRGGTEAFF,TGTGCCAGCAGCCTCCGGGGTGGCACTGAAGCTTTCTTT
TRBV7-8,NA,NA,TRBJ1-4,CASSLAATLFGRGEKLFF,TGTGCCAGCAGCTTAGCGGCCACATTATTCGGAAGAGGGGAAAAACTGTTTTTT
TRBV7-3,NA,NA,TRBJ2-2,CASSPLRGSWTGELFF,TGTGCCAGCAGCCCCTTGAGGGGGTCTTGGACCGGGGAGCTGTTTTTT
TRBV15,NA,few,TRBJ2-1,CATSGRSYNEQFF,TGTGCCACCAGCGGCAGGTCCTACAATGAGCAGTTCTTC
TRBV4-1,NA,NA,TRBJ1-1,CASSQQALNTEAFF,TGCGCCAGCAGCCAACAGGCTCTGAACACTGAAGCTTTCTTT
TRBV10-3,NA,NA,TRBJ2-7,CASYDRGHSYEQYF,TGTGCCTCCTACGATCGGGGGCACTCCTACGAGCAGTACTTC
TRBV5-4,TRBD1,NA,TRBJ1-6,CASRSRGGTYNSPLHF,TGTGCCAGCAGATCCAGGGGGGGTACCTATAATTCACCCCTCCACTTT
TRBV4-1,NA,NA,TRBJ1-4,CASSLSGRANEKLFF,TGCGCCAGCAGCCTCTCGGGTCGGGCTAATGAAAAACTGTTTTTT
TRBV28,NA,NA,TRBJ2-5,CASSFSGPTSGETQYF,TGTGCCAGCAGTTTCTCCGGTCCCACCTCCGGAGAGACCCAGTACTTC
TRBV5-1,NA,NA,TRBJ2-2,CASTGAYTGELFF,TGCGCCAGCACAGGGGCGTACACCGGGGAGCTGTTTTTT
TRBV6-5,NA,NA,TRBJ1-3,CASSYGRGSAGNTIYF,TGTGCCAGCAGTTACGGGCGGGGGTCTGCTGGAAACACCATATATTTT
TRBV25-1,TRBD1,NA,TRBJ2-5,CASSDLTGALQETQYF,TGTGCCAGCAGTGACCTGACAGGGGCCCTACAAGAGACCCAGTACTTC
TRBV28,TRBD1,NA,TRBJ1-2,CASGDRPNYGYTF,TGTGCCAGCGGGGACAGGCCTAACTATGGCTACACCTTC
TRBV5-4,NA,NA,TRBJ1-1,CASSLWGATEAFF,TGTGCCAGCAGCTTATGGGGAGCCACTGAAGCTTTCTTT
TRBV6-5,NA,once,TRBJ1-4,CASSFVHPGKLFF,TGTGCCAGCAGTTTCGTCCATCCGGGGAAACTGTTTTTT
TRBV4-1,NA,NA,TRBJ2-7,CASSQEALGFLNEQYF,TGCGCCAGCAGCCAAGAGGCGCTTGGATTCCTCAACGAGCAGTACTTC
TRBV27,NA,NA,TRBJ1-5,CASSLWGPNQPQHF,TGTGCCAGCAGTTTATGGGGGCCCAATCAGCCCCAGCATTTT
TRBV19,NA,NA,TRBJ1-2,CASSSQLPYGYTF,TGTGCCAGTAGTAGTCAACTACCTTATGGCTACACCTTC
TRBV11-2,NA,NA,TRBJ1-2,CASSLWTDGGYTF,TGTGCCAGCAGCTTATGGACAGATGGGGGCTACACCTTC
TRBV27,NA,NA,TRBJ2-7,CASSFGVTSYEQYF,TGTGCCAGCAGTTTCGGCGTCACTAGTTACGAGCAGTACTTC
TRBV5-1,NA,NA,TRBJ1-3,CASSLFRGEGNTIYF,TGCGCCAGCAGCTTATTCAGGGGAGAAGGAAACACCATATATTTT
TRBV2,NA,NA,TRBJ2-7,CASGYRATYYEQYF,TGTGCCAGCGGCTACAGGGCTACCTACTACGAGCAGTACTTC
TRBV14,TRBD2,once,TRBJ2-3,CASSLRLAGNTDTQYF,TGTGCCAGCAGCCTCCGACTAGCGGGGAACACAGATACGCAGTATTTT
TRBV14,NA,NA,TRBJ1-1,CASSHLTGVTMNTEAFF,TGTGCCAGCAGCCATCTTACAGGCGTCACAATGAACACTGAAGCTTTCTTT
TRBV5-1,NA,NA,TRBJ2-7,CASSRIREQYF,TGCGCCAGCAGCCGTATCCGGGAGCAGTACTTC
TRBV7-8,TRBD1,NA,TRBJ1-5,CASSLAPSSRDSVRNQPQHF,TGTGCCAGCAGCTTAGCCCCTTCCAGCCGGGACAGCGTGAGAAATCAGCCCCAGCATTTT
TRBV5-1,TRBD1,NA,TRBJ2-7,CASSLGGQGIWHF,TGCGCCAGCAGCTTGGGGGGACAGGGAATTTGGCACTTC
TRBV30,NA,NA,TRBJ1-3,CAWIRGVAGNTIYF,TGTGCCTGGATTCGGGGGGTTGCTGGAAACACCATATATTTT
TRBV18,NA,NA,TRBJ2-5,CASSRSGDQETQYF,TGTGCCAGCTCACGCTCCGGCGATCAAGAGACCCAGTACTTC
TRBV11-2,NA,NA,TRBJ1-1,CASSPKGFDNEEAFF,TGTGCCAGCAGCCCTAAGGGGTTCGACAACGAAGAAGCTTTCTTT
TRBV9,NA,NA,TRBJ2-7,CASSAAGQYF,TGTGCCAGTTCGGCGGCAGGGCAGTACTTC
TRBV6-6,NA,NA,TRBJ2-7,CASSYWTPPYEQYF,TGTGCCAGCAGTTACTGGACGCCGCCCTACGAGCAGTACTTC
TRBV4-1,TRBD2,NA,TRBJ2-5,CASSQLPGLGEETQYF,TGCGCCAGCAGCCAACTCCCGGGACTAGGGGAAGAGACCCAGTACTTC
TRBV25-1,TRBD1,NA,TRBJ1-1,CASSGGRGRRQGTEAFF,TGTGCCAGCAGTGGAGGCAGGGGGCGAAGACAGGGGACTGAAGCTTTCTTT
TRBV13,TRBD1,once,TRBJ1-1,CASSRDRGYTEAFF,TGTGCCAGCAGCCGGGACAGGGGATACACTGAAGCTTTCTTT
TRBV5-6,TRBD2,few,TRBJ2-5,CASSLTSGELTQYF,TGTGCCAGCAGCTTGACTAGCGGGGAGCTGACCCAGTACTTC
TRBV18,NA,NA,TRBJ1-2,CASSPQGDYGYTF,TGTGCCAGCTCGCCCCAGGGAGACTATGGCTACACCTTC
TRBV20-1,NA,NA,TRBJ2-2,CSARITGELFF,TGCAGTGCTAGAATTACCGGGGAGCTGTTTTTT
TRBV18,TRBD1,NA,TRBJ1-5,CASSPGQGAGQPQHF,TGTGCCAGCTCCCCCGGACAGGGGGCAGGTCAGCCCCAGCATTTT
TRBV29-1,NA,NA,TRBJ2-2,CSVGRAFTGELFF,TGCAGCGTAGGTAGGGCCTTCACCGGGGAGCTGTTTTTT
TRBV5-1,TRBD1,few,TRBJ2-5,CASSRDRGDETQYF,TGCGCCAGCAGCCGGGACAGGGGTGACGAGACCCAGTACTTC
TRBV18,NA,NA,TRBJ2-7,CASSPRSRDYEQYF,TGTGCCAGCTCACCACGGTCAAGGGACTACGAGCAGTACTTC